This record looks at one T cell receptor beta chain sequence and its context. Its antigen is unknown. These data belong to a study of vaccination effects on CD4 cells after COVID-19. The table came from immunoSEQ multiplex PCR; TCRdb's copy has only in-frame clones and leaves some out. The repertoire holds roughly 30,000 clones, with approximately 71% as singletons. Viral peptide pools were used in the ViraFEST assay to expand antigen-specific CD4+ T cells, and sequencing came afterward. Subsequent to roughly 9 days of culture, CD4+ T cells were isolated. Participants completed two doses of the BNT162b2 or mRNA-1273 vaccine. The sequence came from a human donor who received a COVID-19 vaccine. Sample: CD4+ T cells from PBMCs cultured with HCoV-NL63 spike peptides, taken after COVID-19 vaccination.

Written as DNA, the CDR3 is TGCGCCAGCAGTCACCACGGACTAGCGGGAGCCGTAACCTACAATGAGCAGTTCTTC. This gives the protein CASSHHGLAGAVTYNEQFF. The chain combines TRBV23-1 with TRBJ2-1; 13 positions agree with TRBD2. TRBV23-1 is assigned to the ORF class and has an uncertain function. The length of the CDR3 is 19 residues. V dropped 3 bases and J dropped 2; count of bases not matched to a gene: 10.